The 24 T cell receptor beta chains below come from one sample, sequenced in a study of blood T cell repertoires in COVID-19. The assay was immunoSEQ multiplex PCR, and TCRdb's table has in-frame clones only and misses some. The sample consists of 280,000 or so clones, approximately 83% of them appearing once. The specimen was PBMCs or T cells enriched from blood (not recorded which). The receptors were gathered from a man younger than 45 who had recovered from COVID-19.

V is TRBV30 and J is TRBJ2-3; no clear D gene. Trimming pared 1 base from V and 0 bases from J, leaving 8 bases between. This CDR3 comprises 14 residues. Germline CDR1 is GTSNPN and CDR2 is SVGIG (reference sequence). The CDR3 nucleotides read TGTGCCTGGAGTGACTCGCTTAGCACAGATACGCAGTATTTT. Its translation is CAWSDSLSTDTQYF. The full variable domain, with the rest looked up from reference TRBV30 and TRBJ2-3, is SQTIHQWPATLVQPVGSPLSLECTVEGTSNPNLYWYRQAAGRGLQLLFYSVGIGQISSEVPQNLSASRPQDRQFILSSKKLLLSDSGFYLCAWSDSLSTDTQYFGPGTRLTVL.

This clone occurred a few times. The chain carries TRBV7-2 and TRBJ1-6; D not certain. V was pared by 1 base and J by 13 bases, with 11 bases between. The CDR3 is made up of 13 amino acids. CDR1 and CDR2 from the germline V gene are SGHTA and FQGNSA. In DNA form, the CDR3 reads TGTGCCAGCAGCTTAGACGGGGTATCGCCCCTCCACTTT. Its translation: CASSLDGVSPLHF.

The chain couples TRBV14 to TRBJ2-1; 7 nucleotides match TRBD1. V trimming: 1 base; J trimming: 2 bases; junction bases outside the gene matches: 5. Germline loops: CDR1 SGHDN, CDR2 FVKESK. This CDR3 region has 16 residues. CDR3 sequence: CASSQGQGKPYNEQFF. The DNA for the CDR3 is TGTGCCAGCAGCCAAGGACAGGGAAAACCCTACAATGAGCAGTTCTTC.

The rearrangement uses TRBV19 and TRBJ1-3; D not resolved. The CDR3 length is 15 residues. The germline V gene has CDR1 LNHDA and CDR2 SQIVND (reference sequence). Trimming left V 5 bases short and J 2 bases short, with 13 bases between. The CDR3 reads CASSETAVAGNTIYF. In DNA form, the CDR3 reads TGTGCCAGTAGTGAGACTGCCGTAGCTGGAAACACCATATATTTT.

V gene TRBV19 combines with J gene TRBJ1-1; 9 bases are shared with TRBD1. CDR3 length: 14 amino acids. The ends lost 8 bases at V and 6 bases at J; junction bases unmatched: 10. Germline CDR1 LNHDA, CDR2 SQIVND (reference sequence). The CDR3 spells CASSVGDREAEAFF. Here the CDR3 DNA reads TGTGCCAGTTCCGTGGGGGACAGGGAGGCTGAAGCTTTCTTT.

The CDR3 coding sequence is TGTGCCAGCAGCGGGACAGCGGATGGGACCCAGTACTTC. This gives the protein CASSGTADGTQYF. The chain couples TRBV7-9 to TRBJ2-5; 7 nucleotides line up with TRBD1. Looked up from germline, CDR1 is SEHNR and CDR2 is FQNEAQ (reference sequence). The CDR3 is 13 residues long. With 5 bases clipped from V and 7 bases from J, the junction kept 7 bases outside the gene matches.

The V gene is TRBV6-6, the J gene TRBJ1-2; D may be TRBD1 (5 bases). Germline V CDR1 and CDR2: MNHNY, SVGAGI (reference sequence). Trimming removed 0 bases from V and 7 bases from J, with 18 bases in between. CDR3 length: 16 amino acids. CDR3 in DNA: TGTGCCAGCAGTTACTCGCCAGGGATTTTGACGGGTGGCTACACCTTC. This codes for CASSYSPGILTGGYTF.

This sequence joins TRBV6-5 and TRBJ1-5; weak D call: TRBD1 (5 bases). CDR3 size: 14 residues. Germline CDR1 reads MNHEY; CDR2 reads SVGAGI. V was pared by 8 bases and J by 4 bases, with 15 bases between. This chain's CDR3 is CASCRAPGNQPQHF. CDR3 DNA: TGTGCCAGCTGCAGGGCTCCAGGGAATCAGCCCCAGCATTTT.

The chain couples TRBV5-5 to TRBJ1-1, with 9 positions matching TRBD1. V shed 0 bases and J 3 bases; nucleotides not matched to a gene: 12. This CDR3 is built from 18 residues. Germline V gives CDR1 SGHKS, CDR2 YYEKEE (reference sequence). CDR3: CASSLARLQGAGDTEAFF. The CDR3 nucleotides read TGTGCCAGCAGCTTGGCGAGGTTACAGGGGGCGGGGGACACTGAAGCTTTCTTT.

The V and J genes are TRBV4-2 and TRBJ2-1; 10 bases match TRBD2. Unmatched junction bases numbered 6, after V lost 0 bases and J lost 4 bases. The CDR3 extends over 17 amino acids. CDR1 is LGHNA, CDR2 YNFKEQ, per germline. The CDR3 is CASSQDLTSGVYNEQFF. The CDR3 nucleotides read TGTGCCAGCAGCCAAGATCTAACTAGCGGGGTATACAATGAGCAGTTCTTC.

The chain links TRBV9 to TRBJ1-2, with 7 nucleotides matching TRBD1. V lost 4 bases to trimming and J lost 3 bases; unmatched junction nucleotides: 12. From germline, CDR1 is SGDLS and CDR2 YYNGEE. The CDR3 is 16 residues long. For the CDR3, the DNA is TGTGCCAGCAGCACAGGACAGGCCATAGGGGACTATGGCTACACCTTC. This encodes CASSTGQAIGDYGYTF. The variable domain in full, completed from reference TRBV9 and TRBJ1-2, reads DSGVTQTPKHLITATGQRVTLRCSPRSGDLSVYWYQQSLDQGLQFLIQYYNGEERAKGNILERFSAQQFPDLHSELNLSSLELGDSALYFCASSTGQAIGDYGYTFGSGTRLTVV.

The V gene is TRBV19, the J gene TRBJ2-2; no firm D call. Germline lookup yields CDR1 LNHDA and CDR2 SQIVND (reference sequence). V lost 1 base and J 2 bases, leaving 5 bases between the germline ends. The CDR3 consists of 14 residues. The CDR3 loop reads CASSIGANTGELFF. The CDR3 nucleotides are TGTGCCAGTAGTATAGGCGCCAACACCGGGGAGCTGTTTTTT. The whole variable domain, remainder taken from reference TRBV19 and TRBJ2-2, is DGGITQSPKYLFRKEGQNVTLSCEQNLNHDAMYWYRQDPGQGLRLIYYSQIVNDFQKGDIAEGYSVSREKKESFPLTVTSAQKNPTAFYLCASSIGANTGELFFGEGSRLTVL.

V gene TRBV7-2 combines with J gene TRBJ2-3; D gene uncertain. The CDR3 consists of 13 residues. CDR1 is SGHTA and CDR2 is FQGNSA in the germline V gene. V shed 1 base and J shed 10 bases, with 12 bases lying between them. The CDR3 region is CASSLGGPLSQYF. The CDR3 coding sequence is TGTGCCAGCAGCTTAGGTGGCCCGCTGTCGCAGTATTTT.

The J gene is TRBJ2-7, the V gene TRBV5-1, with 10 bases lining up with TRBD2. The CDR3 is made up of 15 amino acids. Trimming cost V 0 bases and J 2 bases; bases outside gene matches: 2. Germline loops: CDR1 SGHRS, CDR2 YFSETQ. The CDR3 region has the DNA TGCGCCAGCAGCTTGGCCCTAGCGGGGGCCTACGAGCAGTACTTC. This gives the protein CASSLALAGAYEQYF.

This clone has a handful of counts. V is TRBV7-8 and J is TRBJ1-1; 7 bases agree with TRBD1. Trimming removed 2 bases from V and 4 bases from J; junction bases left unmatched: 13. The CDR3 contains 17 residues. The germline V gene has CDR1 SGHVS and CDR2 FQNEAQ. The CDR3 is CASSLYSANRGGTEAFF. The CDR3 coding sequence is TGTGCCAGCAGCTTATATTCTGCGAACAGGGGAGGCACTGAAGCTTTCTTT.

This chain connects TRBV10-3 to TRBJ2-5, with 8 bases that match TRBD1. Per germline, CDR1 ENHRY and CDR2 SYGVKD. V trimming: 9 bases; J trimming: 3 bases; junction bases outside the gene matches: 12. The CDR3 runs to 15 residues. CDR3 in amino acids: CAINGQGYREETQYF. The CDR3, as DNA: TGTGCCATAAACGGACAGGGCTATAGAGAAGAGACCCAGTACTTC.

This clone was detected only a few times. The J gene is TRBJ1-1, the V gene TRBV7-3, with 7 positions matching TRBD1. Germline V CDR1 and CDR2: SGHTA, FQGTGA. Trimming removed 5 bases from V and 1 base from J; junction bases left unmatched: 7. The length of the CDR3 is 15 residues. DNA of the CDR3: TGTGCCAGCAGCCCGATGACAGGGTCGAACACTGAAGCTTTCTTT. Encoded protein: CASSPMTGSNTEAFF.

The rearrangement uses TRBV5-1 and TRBJ1-2; maybe TRBD1 (6 bases). Germline CDR1 is SGHRS and CDR2 is YFSETQ. V lost 4 bases and J lost 3, with 19 bases in between. The CDR3 consists of 16 residues. In nucleotides, the CDR3 is TGCGCCAGCAGCAGACTCTCGCAGGGGAGCTACTATGGCTACACCTTC. Its translation is CASSRLSQGSYYGYTF.

Only one count was recorded for this clone. V and J are TRBV7-6 and TRBJ2-7; 10 bases are shared with TRBD1. The CDR3 is 15 residues long. Trimming cost V 3 bases and J 6 bases; bases outside gene matches: 8. Per germline, CDR1 SGHVS and CDR2 FNYEAQ. The CDR3 loop reads CASSFSGTGDREQYF. CDR3 coding DNA: TGTGCCAGCAGCTTTTCCGGGACAGGGGATCGCGAGCAGTACTTC.

The V and J genes are TRBV7-2 and TRBJ2-5, with a tentative D call TRBD2 (6 bases). V was shortened by 6 bases and J by 2 bases, with 10 bases between the two germline ends. The V gene's germline CDR1 is SGHTA and CDR2 FQGNSA. This CDR3 comprises 13 residues. The CDR3 coding sequence is TGTGCCAGCAGACGGGGACTGCAAGAGACCCAGTACTTC. Its protein product is CASRRGLQETQYF.

The rearrangement joins TRBV6-2 or TRBV6-3 to TRBJ2-2, with a tentative D call TRBD1 (6 bases). The V gene's germline CDR1 is MNHEY and CDR2 SVGEGT. The CDR3 consists of 15 residues. V was clipped by 6 bases and J by 1 base, with 12 bases between them. The chain's CDR3 is CASSPRGWNTGELFF. DNA for the CDR3: TGTGCCAGCAGCCCGAGGGGGTGGAACACCGGGGAGCTGTTTTTT.

This clone was counted only a few times. The chain combines TRBV21-1 with TRBJ2-5; TRBD2 is the table's D call, not checked against the DNA. TRBV21-1 is reported as a pseudogene. This CDR3 region has 19 residues. CDR3 amino acids: CASSRGSTSGEMGQETQYF. In DNA, the CDR3 is TGTGCCAGCAGCAGGGGTTCGACTAGCGGGGAAATGGGGCAAGAGACCCAGTACTTC.

The chain is built from TRBV18 and TRBJ2-7; 8 nucleotides align to TRBD1. CDR3 length: 13 residues. CDR1 and CDR2 (germline): KGHSH, LQKENI. Trimming removed 4 bases from V and 7 bases from J; junction bases left unmatched: 6. CDR3 sequence: CASSQGQGEEQYF. The CDR3 DNA reads as TGTGCCAGCTCACAAGGACAGGGTGAAGAGCAGTACTTC.

This sequence joins TRBV9 and TRBJ2-2, with D possibly being TRBD2 (7 bases). Germline CDR1 is SGDLS and CDR2 is YYNGEE. The length of the CDR3 is 17 residues. With 5 bases removed from V and 4 bases from J, the gap between germline ends came to 21 bases. DNA of the CDR3: TGTGCCAGCAGTCGTCACGTATCAGGGGAGGGCACCGGGGAGCTGTTTTTT. It translates to CASSRHVSGEGTGELFF.